The TCR beta chain described here comes from a study of blood T cell repertoires in COVID-19. Looking at the study overall: The cDNA or gDNA used as material had been derived from T cells, B-cell-depleted T cells, or PBMCs.

In the original processing: Estimates of nucleated cell counts were drawn from the amplification of reference gene primers. Repertoires were generated with immunoSEQ multiplex PCR, while TCRdb's copy carries only in-frame clones and drops some. V and J calls and clone size are those listed in that table; D and trimming were worked out from the DNA. The sample records around 320,000 clones, around 90% being singletons. This sequence originates from a man between 18 and 35 years old with active or convalescent COVID-19. The material sequenced was peripheral blood.

The CDR3 spells CASGRGTALDTQYF. The CDR3 region has the DNA TGTGCCAGTGGCCGGGGGACAGCTTTAGATACGCAGTATTTT. The V and J genes are TRBV19 and TRBJ2-3; possible D gene TRBD1, 7 bases. The germline V and J ends were trimmed by 8 bases and 5 bases, with 17 bases remaining between them. CDR1 is LNHDA, CDR2 SQIVND, per germline (reference sequence). This CDR3 region has 14 residues.